Listed here are 9 T cell receptor beta chains from one sample, sequenced in a study of T-cell memory formation after mild COVID-19. In TCRdb, the 5' RACE reads were re-called with MiXCR into one record per CDR3 protein. The table includes roughly 240,000 distinct CDR3 sequences, 15% detected once. The source material was PBMCs or a T cell subset sorted from them (not recorded which). These receptor sequences come from an adult woman who had mild COVID-19 (a few samples of this study predate the infection). Cell type and time point are not known.

The chain carries TRBV9 and TRBJ1-2, with D perhaps TRBD1 (6 bases). This CDR3 contains 13 residues. Trimming shortened V by 5 bases and J by 4 bases, and 12 bases separated the two germline ends. Germline V gene data show CDR1 as SGDLS and CDR2 as YYNGEE. The CDR3 here is CASSETGLYGYTF. CDR3 bases: TGTGCCAGCAGTGAAACAGGGCTCTATGGCTACACCTTC.

This clonotype was observed a few times. The J gene is TRBJ2-7, the V gene TRBV6-2 or TRBV6-3; D is perhaps TRBD1 (6 bases). Trimming removed 4 bases at V and 3 bases at J, with 13 bases between. Germline loops: CDR1 MNHEY, CDR2 SVGEGT. The CDR3 loop spans 14 amino acids. Here the CDR3 reads CASSSLVTGYEQYF. The CDR3 nucleotides are TGTGCCAGCAGTTCGCTCGTGACAGGCTACGAGCAGTACTTC.

The chain recombines TRBV12-3 or TRBV12-4 with TRBJ2-2; D may match TRBD1 or TRBD2 (6 bases each). There are 14 residues in the CDR3. Trimming removed 5 bases from V and 5 bases from J, with 12 bases in between. The CDR3 DNA reads as TGTGCCAGCAGTCCGGGGGCAGGGACCGGGGAGCTGTTTTTT. Amino acids: CASSPGAGTGELFF.

This clonotype was recorded a few times. The CDR3 loop is CASSLMGDTGNTIYF. As DNA, the CDR3 is TGCGCCAGCAGCTTGATGGGGGATACTGGAAACACCATATATTTT. The chain has TRBV5-1 and TRBJ1-3, with a possible D match to TRBD1 (5 bases). Per the germline V gene, CDR1 is SGHRS and CDR2 is YFSETQ. V was pared by 1 base and J by 2 bases, with 10 bases between. The CDR3 is 15 amino acids.

CDR3 in amino acids: CATSRRSGRADGYTF. CDR3 nucleotide sequence: TGTGCCACCAGCAGGCGGTCTGGCCGGGCGGATGGCTACACCTTC. The chain employs TRBV15 and TRBJ1-2; D remains unclear. CDR1 and CDR2 (germline): LNHNV, YYDKDF (reference sequence). CDR3 length: 15 residues. Trimming left V 3 bases short and J 6 bases short, with 17 bases between.

V and J are TRBV7-2 and TRBJ2-7; 12 bases are shared with TRBD2. Trimming took 5 bases from V and 6 from J; bases not matched to a gene: 5. Germline V gene sequence: CDR1 SGHTA, CDR2 FQGNSA. The CDR3 consists of 14 residues. As DNA, the CDR3 is TGTGCCAGCAGCACTAGCGGGAGGACGGGCGAGCAGTACTTC. As protein: CASSTSGRTGEQYF.

The CDR3 DNA sequence: TGCAGCGTTGGATACGAAGAGCAGTTCTTC. Protein product: CSVGYEEQFF. V gene TRBV29-1 combines with J gene TRBJ2-1; D gene unclear. The germline V and J ends were trimmed by 4 bases and 10 bases, with 8 bases remaining between them. Germline assignment: CDR1 SQVTM and CDR2 ANQGSEA. This CDR3 region has 10 residues.

This clonotype was observed a few times. The rearrangement links TRBV24-1 to TRBJ1-2, with D unclear. Germline loops: CDR1 KGHDR, CDR2 SFDVKD. V lost 1 base to trimming and J lost 8 bases, with 7 bases between them. This CDR3 is 12 amino acids long. The CDR3 sequence is CATSDFRTGYTF. As DNA, the CDR3 is TGTGCCACCAGTGATTTCAGGACGGGCTACACCTTC.

This clonotype was detected only a few times. The chain couples TRBV20-1 to TRBJ1-5, with 10 bases matching TRBD1. CDR3 size: 14 residues. Germline trimming cut 1 base from V and 4 bases from J; bases unmatched to any gene: 1. Germline CDR1 and CDR2: DFQATT and SNEGSKA (reference sequence). CDR3 in DNA: TGCAGTGCTAGAGGGACAGGGGGTAATCAGCCCCAGCATTTT. Residues: CSARGTGGNQPQHF.